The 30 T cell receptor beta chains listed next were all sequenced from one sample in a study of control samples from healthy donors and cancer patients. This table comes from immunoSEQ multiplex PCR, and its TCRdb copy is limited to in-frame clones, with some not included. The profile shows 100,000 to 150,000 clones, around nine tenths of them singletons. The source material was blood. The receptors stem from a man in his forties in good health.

In DNA, the CDR3 is TGTGCCAGCAGTTTCGGAGGGCTGGGTTACACTGAAGCTTTCTTT. Its translation is CASSFGGLGYTEAFF. The V gene is TRBV28, the J gene TRBJ1-1; no clear D gene. There are 15 residues in the CDR3. CDR1 is MDHEN, CDR2 SYDVKM, per germline. Trimming stripped 3 bases from V and 3 bases from J, with 14 bases between.

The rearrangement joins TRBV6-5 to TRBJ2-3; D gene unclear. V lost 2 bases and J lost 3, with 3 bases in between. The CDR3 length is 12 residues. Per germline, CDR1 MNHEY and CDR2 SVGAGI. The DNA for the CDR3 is TGTGCCAGCAGTTACGGGACAGATACGCAGTATTTT. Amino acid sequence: CASSYGTDTQYF.

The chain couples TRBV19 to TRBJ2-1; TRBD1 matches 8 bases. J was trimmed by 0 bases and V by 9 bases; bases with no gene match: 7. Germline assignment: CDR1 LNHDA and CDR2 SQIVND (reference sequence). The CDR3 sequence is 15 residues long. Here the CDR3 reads CASQDRALSYNEQFF. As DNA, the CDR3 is TGTGCCAGCCAGGACAGGGCCCTCTCCTACAATGAGCAGTTCTTC.

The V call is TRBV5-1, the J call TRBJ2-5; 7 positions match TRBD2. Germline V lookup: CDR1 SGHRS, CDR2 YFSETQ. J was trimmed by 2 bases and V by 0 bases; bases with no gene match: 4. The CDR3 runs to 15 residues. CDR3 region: CASSLEIAGQETQYF. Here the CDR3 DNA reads TGCGCCAGCAGCTTGGAGATAGCGGGTCAAGAGACCCAGTACTTC.

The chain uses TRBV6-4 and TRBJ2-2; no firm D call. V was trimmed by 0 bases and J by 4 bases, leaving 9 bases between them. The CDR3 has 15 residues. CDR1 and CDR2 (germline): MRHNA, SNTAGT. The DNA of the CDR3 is TGTGCCAGCAGTGACTCTGGTCAGTTCACCGGGGAGCTGTTTTTT. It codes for CASSDSGQFTGELFF.

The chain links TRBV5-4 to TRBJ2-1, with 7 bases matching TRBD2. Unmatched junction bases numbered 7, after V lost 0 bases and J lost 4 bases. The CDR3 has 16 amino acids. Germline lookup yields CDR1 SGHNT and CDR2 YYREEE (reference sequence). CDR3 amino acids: CASSLDLSSGYNEQFF. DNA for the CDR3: TGTGCCAGCAGCTTGGATCTGTCTAGCGGTTACAATGAGCAGTTCTTC. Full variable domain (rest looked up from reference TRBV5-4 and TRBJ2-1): ETGVTQSPTHLIKTRGQQVTLRCSSQSGHNTVSWYQQALGQGPQFIFQYYREEENGRGNFPPRFSGLQFPNYSSELNVNALELDDSALYLCASSLDLSSGYNEQFFGPGTRLTVL.

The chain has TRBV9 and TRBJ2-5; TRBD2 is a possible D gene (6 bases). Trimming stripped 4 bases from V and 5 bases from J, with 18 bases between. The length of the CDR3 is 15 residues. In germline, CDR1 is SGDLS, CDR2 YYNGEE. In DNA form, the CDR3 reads TGTGCCAGCAGCCCAGTGGGGGGTAGTGTGGAGACCCAGTACTTC. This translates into CASSPVGGSVETQYF.

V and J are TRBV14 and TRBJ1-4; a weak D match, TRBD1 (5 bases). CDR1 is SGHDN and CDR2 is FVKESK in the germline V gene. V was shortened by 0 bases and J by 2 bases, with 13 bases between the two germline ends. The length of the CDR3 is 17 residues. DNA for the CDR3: TGTGCCAGCAGCCAAGATCGGCTAGGGGTGACTAATGAAAAACTGTTTTTT. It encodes CASSQDRLGVTNEKLFF.

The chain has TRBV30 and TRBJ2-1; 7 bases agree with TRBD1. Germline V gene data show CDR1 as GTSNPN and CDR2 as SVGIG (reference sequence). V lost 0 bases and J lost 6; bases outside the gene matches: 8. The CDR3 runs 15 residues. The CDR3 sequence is CAWSVRSGGSNEQFF. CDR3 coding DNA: TGTGCCTGGAGTGTACGGTCAGGGGGAAGCAATGAGCAGTTCTTC.

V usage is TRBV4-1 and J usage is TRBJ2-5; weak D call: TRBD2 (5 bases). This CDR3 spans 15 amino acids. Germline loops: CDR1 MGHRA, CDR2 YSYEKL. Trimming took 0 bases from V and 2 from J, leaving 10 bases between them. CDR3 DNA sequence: TGCGCCAGCAGCCAAGAAGGAGGCGTTCAAGAGACCCAGTACTTC. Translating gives CASSQEGGVQETQYF.

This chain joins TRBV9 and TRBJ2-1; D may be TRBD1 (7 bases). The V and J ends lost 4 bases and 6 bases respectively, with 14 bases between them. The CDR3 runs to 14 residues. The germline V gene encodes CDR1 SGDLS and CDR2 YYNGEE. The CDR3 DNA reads TGTGCCAGCAGCATCGGCAGGGGGGCCAATGAGCAGTTCTTC. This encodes CASSIGRGANEQFF.

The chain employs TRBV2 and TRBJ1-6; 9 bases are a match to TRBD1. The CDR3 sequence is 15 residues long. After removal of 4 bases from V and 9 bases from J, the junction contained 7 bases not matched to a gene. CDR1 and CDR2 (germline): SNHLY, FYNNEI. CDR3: CASSADRGETSPLHF. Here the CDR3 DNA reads TGTGCCAGCAGTGCAGACAGGGGGGAAACTTCACCCCTCCACTTT.

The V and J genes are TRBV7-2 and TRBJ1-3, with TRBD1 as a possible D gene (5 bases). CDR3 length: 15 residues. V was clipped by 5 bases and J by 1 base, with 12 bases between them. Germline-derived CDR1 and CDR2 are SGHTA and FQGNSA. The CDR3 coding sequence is TGTGCCAGCAGCCGCGCGGCAGGGTCTGGAAACACCATATATTTT. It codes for CASSRAAGSGNTIYF.

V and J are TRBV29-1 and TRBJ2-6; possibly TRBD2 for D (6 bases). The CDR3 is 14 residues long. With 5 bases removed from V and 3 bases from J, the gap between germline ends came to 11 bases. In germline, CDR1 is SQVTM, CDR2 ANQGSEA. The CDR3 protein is CSVFEGGGANVLTF. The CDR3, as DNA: TGCAGCGTTTTTGAGGGAGGTGGGGCCAACGTCCTGACTTTC.

The CDR3, as DNA: TGTGCCAGCAGCCGAGGGCCTGGATCACAAGAGACCCAGTACTTC. This sequence encodes CASSRGPGSQETQYF. The gene calls are TRBV9 and TRBJ2-5; tentatively, D is TRBD2 (5 bases). Germline V lookup: CDR1 SGDLS, CDR2 YYNGEE. Trimming removed 4 bases at V and 2 bases at J, with 15 bases between. CDR3 length equals 15 residues.

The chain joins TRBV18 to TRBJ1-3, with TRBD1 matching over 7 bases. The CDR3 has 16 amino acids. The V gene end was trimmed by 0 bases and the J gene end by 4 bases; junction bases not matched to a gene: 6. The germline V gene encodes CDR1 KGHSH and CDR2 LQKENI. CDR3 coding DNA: TGTGCCAGCTCACCACCGGGTACGGGACAGGGAAACACCATATATTTT. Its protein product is CASSPPGTGQGNTIYF.

CDR3 sequence: CAISTQTGNQPQHF. The CDR3 DNA reads TGTGCCATCAGTACCCAAACGGGCAATCAGCCCCAGCATTTT. The chain links TRBV10-3 to TRBJ1-5, with D unresolved. Trimming stripped 5 bases from V and 2 bases from J, with 10 bases between. The CDR3 runs 14 residues. Germline CDR1 ENHRY, CDR2 SYGVKD.

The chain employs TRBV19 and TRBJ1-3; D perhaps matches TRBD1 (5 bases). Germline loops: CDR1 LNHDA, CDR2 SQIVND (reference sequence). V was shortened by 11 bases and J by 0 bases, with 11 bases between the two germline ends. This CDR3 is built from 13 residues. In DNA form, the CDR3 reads TGTGCCCCCCCAGGGAGCTCTGGAAACACCATATATTTT. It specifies CAPPGSSGNTIYF.

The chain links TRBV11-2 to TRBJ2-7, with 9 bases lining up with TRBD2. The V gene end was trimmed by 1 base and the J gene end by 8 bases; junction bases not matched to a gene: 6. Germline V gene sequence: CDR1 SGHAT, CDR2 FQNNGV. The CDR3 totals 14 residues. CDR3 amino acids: CASSLVREGSKQYF. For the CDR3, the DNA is TGTGCCAGCAGCTTAGTGCGGGAGGGGTCCAAGCAGTACTTC.

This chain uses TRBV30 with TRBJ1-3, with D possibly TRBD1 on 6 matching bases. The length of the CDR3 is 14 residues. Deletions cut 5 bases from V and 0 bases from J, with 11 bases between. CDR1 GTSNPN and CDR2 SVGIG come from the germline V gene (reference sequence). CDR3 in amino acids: CAWLTGSSGNTIYF. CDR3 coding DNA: TGTGCCTGGCTTACAGGGAGCTCTGGAAACACCATATATTTT.

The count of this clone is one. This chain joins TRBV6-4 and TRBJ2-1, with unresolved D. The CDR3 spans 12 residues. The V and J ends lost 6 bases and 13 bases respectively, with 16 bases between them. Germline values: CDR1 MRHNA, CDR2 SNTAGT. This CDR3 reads CASSIVREFQFF. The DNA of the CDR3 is TGTGCCAGCAGCATTGTACGCGAGTTTCAGTTCTTC.

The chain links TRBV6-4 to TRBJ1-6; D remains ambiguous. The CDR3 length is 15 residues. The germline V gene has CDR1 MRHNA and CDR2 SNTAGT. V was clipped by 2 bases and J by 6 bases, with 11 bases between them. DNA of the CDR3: TGTGCCAGCAGTGACCGGGCGGGCGGTAATTCACCCCTCCACTTT. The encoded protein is CASSDRAGGNSPLHF.

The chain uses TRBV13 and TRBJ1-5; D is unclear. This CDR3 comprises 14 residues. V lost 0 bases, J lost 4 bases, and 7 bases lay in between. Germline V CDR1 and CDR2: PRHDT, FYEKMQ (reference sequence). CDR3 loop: CASSLGTVNQPQHF. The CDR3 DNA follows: TGTGCCAGCAGCTTAGGGACGGTAAATCAGCCCCAGCATTTT.

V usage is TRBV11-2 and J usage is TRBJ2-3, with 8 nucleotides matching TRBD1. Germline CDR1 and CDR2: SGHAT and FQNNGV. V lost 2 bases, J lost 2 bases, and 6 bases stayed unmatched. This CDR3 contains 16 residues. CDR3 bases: TGTGCCAGCAGCTTATTCAGGACAGGGAACACAGATACGCAGTATTTT. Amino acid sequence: CASSLFRTGNTDTQYF.

This CDR3 reads CASSSPLTSGANVLTF. The CDR3 DNA sequence: TGTGCCAGCAGCTCCCCGCTCACAAGTGGGGCCAACGTCCTGACTTTC. The chain combines TRBV7-3 with TRBJ2-6; D remains ambiguous. The CDR3 has 16 amino acids. Germline V lookup: CDR1 SGHTA, CDR2 FQGTGA. V gave up 4 bases and J gave up 3 bases, with 13 bases separating them.

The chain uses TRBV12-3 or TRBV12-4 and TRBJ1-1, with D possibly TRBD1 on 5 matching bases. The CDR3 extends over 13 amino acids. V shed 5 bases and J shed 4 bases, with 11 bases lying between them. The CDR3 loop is CASSRQLGTEAFF. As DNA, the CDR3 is TGTGCCAGCAGTCGACAGTTAGGCACTGAAGCTTTCTTT.

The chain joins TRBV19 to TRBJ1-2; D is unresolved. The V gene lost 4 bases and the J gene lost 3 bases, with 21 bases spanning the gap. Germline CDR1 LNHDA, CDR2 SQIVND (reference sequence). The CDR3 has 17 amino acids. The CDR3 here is CASSTWEVRRPHYGYTF. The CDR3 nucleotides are TGTGCCAGTAGTACCTGGGAGGTTAGGCGCCCGCACTATGGCTACACCTTC.

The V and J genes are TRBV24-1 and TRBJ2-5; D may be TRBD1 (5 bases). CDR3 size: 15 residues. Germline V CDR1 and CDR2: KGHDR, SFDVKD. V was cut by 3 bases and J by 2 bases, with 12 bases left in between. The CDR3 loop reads CATSDPQGPQETQYF. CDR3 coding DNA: TGTGCCACCAGTGATCCGCAGGGTCCTCAAGAGACCCAGTACTTC.

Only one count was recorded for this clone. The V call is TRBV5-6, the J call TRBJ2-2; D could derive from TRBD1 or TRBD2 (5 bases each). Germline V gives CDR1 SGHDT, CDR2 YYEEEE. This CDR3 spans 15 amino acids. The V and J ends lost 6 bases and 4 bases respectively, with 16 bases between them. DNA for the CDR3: TGTGCCAGCACTAGCCTTGGCAGGGCCACCGGGGAGCTGTTTTTT. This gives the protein CASTSLGRATGELFF.

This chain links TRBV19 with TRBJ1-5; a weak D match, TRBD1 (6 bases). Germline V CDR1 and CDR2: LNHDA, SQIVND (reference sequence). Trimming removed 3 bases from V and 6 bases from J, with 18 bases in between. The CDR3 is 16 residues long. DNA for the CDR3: TGTGCCAGTAGTATTTTCGAGGGGACAACGAGTCAGCCCCAGCATTTT. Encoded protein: CASSIFEGTTSQPQHF.